This record looks at one TCR beta chain sequence and its context. This clone appeared a few times. Which antigen it targets is not known. Per-base qualities were not stored, and no clone one base away is much larger. Preparation of the library involved the immunoSEQ multiplex PCR assay. RNA was extracted from all samples and reverse transcribed into cDNA, which served as template for TCR sequencing. SuperScript III was used to make first-strand cDNA, primed with a 2:1 mix of oligo-dT and random hexamers. A synthetic immune receptor repertoire was used to measure amplification bias, and any remaining bias was corrected computationally. The study's processing was this. After raw reads were preprocessed to remove errors, the CDR3 was defined following IMGT conventions as running from the conserved cysteine to phenylalanine. Clonality was computed by normalizing Shannon entropy by log2 of the number of productive unique TCRs and subtracting the result from 1. Scalp TCRbeta sequences were cross-referenced with sorted blood CD4 and CD8 repertoires so that the CD4 or CD8 identity of scalp clones could be inferred. Drawn from immuneACCESS, this table holds only the in-frame rearrangements with V and J called that TCRdb kept. Clones are partly lost; checked studies trace under half to an unresolved V gene and leave the rest unexplained. V, J and clone size derive from that table, while D and trimming were established from the DNA sequence. Across this sample there are hundreds of thousands of clones, with approximately 60% seen only once. More than 0.85% of the sample is held by the ten biggest clonotypes.

This specimen belongs to a study of CD8+ T cells in alopecia areata listed by TCRdb under 2018. Context from the whole study: The treated patients took part in an open-label pilot trial in which moderate-to-severe alopecia areata was treated with oral tofacitinib at 5 to 10 mg twice daily. In both human patients and the C3H/HeJ mouse model, the study applied high-throughput TCRbeta sequencing to look at T cell clonal expansion in alopecia areata. Scalp clonality was compared among normal scalp (n=4), patchy alopecia areata scalp (n=8), and alopecia totalis/universalis scalp (n=8). Patients stayed on tofacitinib for 6 to 18 months and then had 6 months of follow-up off drug so that delayed response and recurrence could be assessed. Patients on tofacitinib were biopsied at baseline and after 4 and 24 weeks of treatment, and several of the patients also had a later scalp biopsy. In humans, TCRbeta sequencing was performed on scalp tissue and on sorted CD4+ and CD8+ peripheral blood T cells from healthy controls and from patients with patchy or totalis/universalis alopecia areata. RNA was extracted with the PAXgene miRNA kit for fixed scalp, the miRNeasy kit for PBMCs, and the RNeasy kit for mouse skin. The SALT score, which quantifies the percentage of affected scalp surface area, was used to measure disease severity in treated patients. immunoSEQ multiplex PCR using 35 Vbeta forward primers and 13 Jbeta reverse primers was used to amplify TCRbeta CDR3 regions. Study-wide conclusions, independent of this receptor: Compared with normal scalp, lesional scalp, particularly in alopecia totalis/universalis, had higher clonality and more expanded CD8+ clones, which suggests antigenic drive. With tofacitinib, both scalp clonality and the number of expanded CD8+ clones among the top 100 scalp clones went down significantly. Because the treated cohort was small and had only one nonresponder, larger studies are needed to examine links between baseline CD8+ expansion and response. During tofacitinib treatment, many expanded lesional clones stuck around in both scalp and blood, and this persistence may partly explain why relapse happens after treatment is stopped. Unlike mouse skin, which is dominated by gammadelta T cells, normal human skin has resident alphabeta T cells that are also sequenced, and this complicates analysis of the scalp TCR repertoire. Shared TCR sequences between patients were less evident than in mice, which may be partly attributable to HLA diversity in the patient population.

The meaning of the sample's treatment or condition label: oral pan-JAK inhibitor, 5-10 mg twice daily. From alopecia areata patients, peripheral blood was collected along with lesional scalp punch biopsies. PBMCs were isolated by density centrifugation and stained for CD3, CD4 and CD8, after which CD4+ and CD8+ T cells were sorted on a FACSAria. The sequenced sample was CD4+ T cells sorted from blood, obtained at week 52, from a patient treated with tofacitinib. The receptor was isolated from a human donor with alopecia areata.

At the DNA level, the sequence is TGTGCCAGCGGGATGGCAGGGATGAATTCACCCCTCCACTTT. It is translated as CASGMAGMNSPLHF. The sequence joins TRBV25-1 to TRBJ1-6; the D gene is possibly TRBD1, with 5 bases matching. The CDR3, from cysteine to phenylalanine, totals 14 residues. Solely the CDR3 DNA is kept, with 42 bases framed from the first base. The germline V gene specifies MGHDK as CDR1 and SYGVNS as CDR2. V is pared back by 8 bases and J by 7 bases, with 15 bases lying between the germline termini.